These 26 T cell receptor beta chains share one sample of origin, sequenced in a study of beta chain features in type 1 diabetes. Overall study findings and caveats: In every one of the four CD4+ subsets, TCRB CDR3s were moderately but significantly shorter in Type 1 diabetes patients.

No antigen has been identified for these receptors. The sequenced template was cDNA made from the entire isolated RNA. Clones were sequenced by immunoSEQ multiplex PCR, and TCRdb holds only the in-frame ones, with some missing. The sample holds about 52,000 clones, roughly two fifths seen once. Sequencing was carried out using Tregs from blood. These TCRs come from a man aged 25-40 years with type 1 diabetes.

The chain carries TRBV29-1 and TRBJ2-7; D perhaps matches TRBD2 (5 bases). Trimming shortened V by 0 bases and J by 2 bases, and 14 bases separated the two germline ends. Germline V gene data show CDR1 as SQVTM and CDR2 as ANQGSEA. The CDR3 loop spans 15 amino acids. For the CDR3, the DNA is TGCAGCGTTGAAGAGCACAGCGGCGGAGCCTACGAGCAGTACTTC. This encodes CSVEEHSGGAYEQYF.

The chain is built from TRBV7-2 and TRBJ1-5, with D possibly matching TRBD1 (5 bases). Germline V gene sequence: CDR1 SGHTA, CDR2 FQGNSA. V was trimmed by 4 bases and J by 5 bases, leaving 9 bases between them. This CDR3 contains 13 residues. The CDR3 nucleotides are TGTGCCAGCAGCTGGGGGGGGGATCAGCCCCAGCATTTT. Amino acids: CASSWGGDQPQHF.

This chain joins TRBV30 and TRBJ1-4; D possibly corresponds to TRBD1 (5 bases). This CDR3 region has 16 residues. The V gene lost 1 base and the J gene lost 5 bases, with 17 bases spanning the gap. Germline CDR1 is GTSNPN and CDR2 is SVGIG (reference sequence). Here the CDR3 DNA reads TGTGCCTGGAGTGAGACAATGGGGGGTCGGAATGAAAAACTGTTTTTT. It translates to CAWSETMGGRNEKLFF.

This chain joins TRBV28 and TRBJ1-2; D remains unclear. With 6 bases removed from V and 8 bases from J, the gap between germline ends came to 16 bases. The CDR3 covers 13 residues. CDR1 and CDR2 (germline): MDHEN, SYDVKM. The CDR3 loop reads CASRSDGLRGYTF. The CDR3 nucleotides are TGTGCCAGCAGATCGGACGGACTGCGGGGCTACACCTTC.

The chain couples TRBV4-3 to TRBJ2-1; 7 bases are a match to TRBD1. The CDR3 totals 16 residues. The V and J ends lost 0 bases and 3 bases, in that order; junction bases with no gene match: 5. Germline V gene sequence: CDR1 LGHNA, CDR2 YSLEER. The CDR3 nucleotides are TGCGCCAGCAGCCAAGAGGGGACAGCGATCTACAATGAGCAGTTCTTC. Translation: CASSQEGTAIYNEQFF.

The sample holds one count of this clone. This sequence joins TRBV7-2 and TRBJ2-1, with D perhaps matching TRBD2 (6 bases). The ends were cut back, 4 bases at V and 10 bases at J, with 11 bases in the middle. There are 12 residues in the CDR3. Germline CDR1 SGHTA, CDR2 FQGNSA. CDR3 region: CASSSWGREQFF. Here the CDR3 DNA reads TGTGCCAGCAGCTCTTGGGGGAGGGAGCAGTTCTTC. The whole variable domain, remainder taken from reference TRBV7-2 and TRBJ2-1, is GAGVSQSPSNKVTEKGKDVELRCDPISGHTALYWYRQSLGQGLEFLIYFQGNSAPDKSGLPSDRFSAERTGGSVSTLTIQRTQQEDSAVYLCASSSWGREQFFGPGTRLTVL.

The chain links TRBV7-8 to TRBJ2-1; the match to TRBD2 covers 11 bases. Looked up from germline, CDR1 is SGHVS and CDR2 is FQNEAQ. The CDR3 is 15 amino acids. V was pared by 5 bases and J by 6 bases, with 6 bases of the junction left unmatched. The CDR3 sequence is CASSPGLAVGNEQFF. The CDR3 DNA follows: TGTGCCAGCAGCCCGGGACTAGCGGTGGGCAATGAGCAGTTCTTC.

The CDR3 DNA sequence: TGTGCCCTCCGCTTGCAGCGGGAGAAACAGGATGAGCAGTTCTTC. Amino acid sequence: CALRLQREKQDEQFF. V gene TRBV25-1 combines with J gene TRBJ2-1; 8 nucleotides agree with TRBD2. This CDR3 is built from 15 residues. Germline lookup yields CDR1 MGHDK and CDR2 SYGVNS. The V and J ends lost 11 bases and 8 bases, in that order; junction bases with no gene match: 17.

This clone was seen a handful of times. The V gene is TRBV5-4, the J gene TRBJ2-1; 7 bases match TRBD1. CDR3 length: 14 residues. Losses at the gene ends were 7 bases for V and 5 bases for J; bases not matched to a gene: 9. The germline gives CDR1 SGHNT, CDR2 YYREEE (reference sequence). The CDR3 coding sequence is TGTGCCAGCCGCCAGCGACAGGGCGACAATGAGCAGTTCTTC. Its translation: CASRQRQGDNEQFF. The complete variable domain, with remaining parts taken from reference TRBV5-4 and TRBJ2-1, reads ETGVTQSPTHLIKTRGQQVTLRCSSQSGHNTVSWYQQALGQGPQFIFQYYREEENGRGNFPPRFSGLQFPNYSSELNVNALELDDSALYLCASRQRQGDNEQFFGPGTRLTVL.

This chain uses TRBV28 with TRBJ2-3, with 10 nucleotides matching TRBD1. The CDR3 length is 13 residues. Germline V gene sequence: CDR1 MDHEN, CDR2 SYDVKM. The V gene end was trimmed by 8 bases and the J gene end by 6 bases; junction bases not matched to a gene: 5. The CDR3 nucleotides are TGTGCCAGCGGACAGGGGGTTTGGGATACGCAGTATTTT. Residues: CASGQGVWDTQYF.

In this sample, this clone turned up once. The genes are TRBV29-1 and TRBJ2-3; 7 bases match TRBD1. Losses at the gene ends were 8 bases for V and 3 bases for J; bases not matched to a gene: 11. This CDR3 has 14 amino acids. CDR1 is SQVTM, CDR2 ANQGSEA, per germline. CDR3 protein: CSLLGEGATDTQYF. CDR3 in DNA: TGCAGCCTATTGGGAGAGGGGGCTACAGATACGCAGTATTTT.

The V call is TRBV5-4, the J call TRBJ2-1; 9 nucleotides agree with TRBD2. V was clipped by 6 bases and J by 3 bases; unmatched bases: 7. The CDR3 contains 15 residues. The germline V gene has CDR1 SGHNT and CDR2 YYREEE (reference sequence). The CDR3: CASNFWTSDYNEQFF. CDR3 in DNA: TGTGCCAGCAACTTTTGGACTAGCGACTACAATGAGCAGTTCTTC.

The rearrangement uses TRBV30 and TRBJ2-1, with 16 bases aligning to TRBD2. The ends lost 5 bases at V and 10 bases at J; junction bases unmatched: 5. CDR3 length equals 14 residues. Germline V gives CDR1 GTSNPN, CDR2 SVGIG (reference sequence). CDR3 nucleotides: TGTGCCTGGGGGGGACTAGCGGGAGGGAGCGAGCAGTTCTTC. The encoded protein is CAWGGLAGGSEQFF.

Only a few counts were recorded for this clone. V gene TRBV28 combines with J gene TRBJ1-4, with D maybe TRBD1 (6 bases). The germline V and J ends were trimmed by 2 bases and 7 bases, with 11 bases remaining between them. The CDR3 extends over 14 amino acids. Per germline, CDR1 MDHEN and CDR2 SYDVKM. The CDR3 sequence is CASSLPGHGEKLFF. Written as DNA, the CDR3 is TGTGCCAGCAGTTTACCGGGACATGGTGAAAAACTGTTTTTT.

The chain links TRBV25-1 to TRBJ2-5, with 8 bases identical to TRBD2. The CDR3 runs 14 residues. Germline CDR1 and CDR2: MGHDK and SYGVNS. The J segment lost 5 bases and the V segment lost 3 bases, leaving 5 bases of the junction unmatched. CDR3 nucleotide sequence: TGTGCCAGCAGTGAGGCAGCGGGAGTGGAGACCCAGTACTTC. Translated: CASSEAAGVETQYF.

This clone has only a few counts. This chain uses TRBV2 with TRBJ2-1; perhaps TRBD1 as D (7 bases). Germline lookup yields CDR1 SNHLY and CDR2 FYNNEI. V gave up 11 bases and J gave up 4 bases, with 18 bases separating them. The CDR3 has 14 amino acids. The CDR3 nucleotides are TGTGCCTCATGGGGGGACAGAGAGTACAATGAGCAGTTCTTC. Residues: CASWGDREYNEQFF.

The chain uses TRBV2 and TRBJ2-7; D gene ambiguous. Trimming took 7 bases from V and 4 from J, leaving 20 bases between them. This CDR3 is built from 15 residues. Germline V gene sequence: CDR1 SNHLY, CDR2 FYNNEI. The CDR3 is CASILSSNFGYEQYF. CDR3 DNA sequence: TGTGCCAGCATTCTAAGTAGTAATTTCGGGTACGAGCAGTACTTC.

CDR3 sequence: CASSLRTSGRADTQYF. The CDR3 DNA follows: TGTGCCAGCAGTTTAAGGACTAGCGGGAGAGCGGATACGCAGTATTTT. The V call is TRBV28, the J call TRBJ2-3; TRBD2 matches at 13 bases. Germline-derived CDR1 and CDR2 are MDHEN and SYDVKM. V gave up 2 bases and J gave up 6 bases; unmatched junction bases: 5. The CDR3 length is 16 residues. The variable domain in full, with the rest retrieved from reference TRBV28 and TRBJ2-3, is DVKVTQSSRYLVKRTGEKVFLECVQDMDHENMFWYRQDPGLGLRLIYFSYDVKMKEKGDIPEGYSVSREKKERFSLILESASTNQTSMYLCASSLRTSGRADTQYFGPGTRLTVL.

V gene TRBV7-9 combines with J gene TRBJ1-1, with D unclear. Trimming pared 5 bases from V and 0 bases from J, leaving 13 bases between. The V gene's germline CDR1 is SEHNR and CDR2 FQNEAQ (reference sequence). CDR3 size: 15 residues. The CDR3 DNA follows: TGTGCCAGCAGCCCGAGACAAACGATGAACACTGAAGCTTTCTTT. Translation: CASSPRQTMNTEAFF.

This clone was picked up a small number of times. V is TRBV5-1 and J is TRBJ2-1; 11 positions agree with TRBD2. This CDR3 is 15 amino acids long. V lost 2 bases, J lost 7 bases, and 5 bases stayed unmatched. Germline V CDR1 and CDR2: SGHRS, YFSETQ. CDR3 sequence: CASSFRLAGNNEQFF. CDR3 sequence (DNA): TGCGCCAGCAGCTTCAGACTAGCGGGAAATAATGAGCAGTTCTTC.

This sequence joins TRBV6-4 and TRBJ1-6, with no clear D. With 0 bases removed from V and 10 bases from J, the gap between germline ends came to 13 bases. Germline loops: CDR1 MRHNA, CDR2 SNTAGT. CDR3 length equals 15 residues. The CDR3 spells CASSDSVNGVSPLHF. In nucleotides, the CDR3 is TGTGCCAGCAGTGACTCGGTTAACGGGGTCTCACCCCTCCACTTT.

This chain links TRBV7-9 with TRBJ2-2; tentatively, D is TRBD2 (6 bases). This CDR3 has 14 amino acids. V was trimmed by 6 bases and J by 2 bases, leaving 10 bases between them. Germline V CDR1 and CDR2: SEHNR, FQNEAQ (reference sequence). The CDR3 DNA follows: TGTGCCAGCAGTTGGACTACTAACACCGGGGAGCTGTTTTTT. This gives the protein CASSWTTNTGELFF. Full variable domain (remainder filled in from reference TRBV7-9 and TRBJ2-2): DTGVSQNPRHKITKRGQNVTFRCDPISEHNRLYWYRQTLGQGPEFLTYFQNEAQLEKSRLLSDRFSAERPKGSFSTLEIQRTEQGDSAMYLCASSWTTNTGELFFGEGSRLTVL.

Only a few counts were recorded for this clone. The chain recombines TRBV28 with TRBJ2-1, with D unresolved. Trimming left V 2 bases short and J 2 bases short, with 7 bases between. CDR3 length equals 14 residues. Germline lookup yields CDR1 MDHEN and CDR2 SYDVKM. CDR3 bases: TGTGCCAGCAGTTTAACACCGACCTACAATGAGCAGTTCTTC. It codes for CASSLTPTYNEQFF.

The CDR3 region has the DNA TGTGCCAGCAGTGTAAGCGGGAGTCCCCCCTACAATGAGCAGTTCTTC. It encodes CASSVSGSPPYNEQFF. This sequence joins TRBV6-1 and TRBJ2-1; 8 positions agree with TRBD2. From germline, CDR1 is MNHNS and CDR2 SASEGT. CDR3 size: 16 residues. V lost 4 bases and J lost 2; bases outside the gene matches: 7.

The chain has TRBV30 and TRBJ2-5, with D maybe TRBD1 (5 bases). Germline V gene lookup returns CDR1 GTSNPN and CDR2 SVGIG (reference sequence). Trimming took 2 bases from V and 4 from J, leaving 11 bases between them. The CDR3 length is 13 residues. CDR3: CAWSPGNRETQYF. CDR3 nucleotides: TGTGCCTGGAGTCCAGGGAATCGAGAGACCCAGTACTTC.

The chain recombines TRBV19 with TRBJ2-7; D gene unclear. V was pared by 3 bases and J by 3 bases, with 9 bases between. The CDR3 runs to 13 residues. From germline, CDR1 is LNHDA and CDR2 SQIVND (reference sequence). The CDR3 DNA sequence: TGTGCCAGTAGTATCGACATGGACTACGAGCAGTACTTC. This translates into CASSIDMDYEQYF.